A selection of T cell receptor beta chains follows, all from one sample in a study of T cell repertoires in cytomegalovirus infection. TCRdb independently ran MiXCR on the reads; one entry per CDR3 protein. The data hold some 300,000 distinct CDR3 sequences, with about 9.2% observed a single time. Sequenced input: PBMCs. The receptors derive from a human donor in good health (CMV status not recorded). Some clones in this sample may be carry-over from other donors' samples. CDR3s include the opening cysteine and the closing phenylalanine or tryptophan. The D gene is left open where the match is weak. Clone size is stated in some rows and not others, as once, few, many or a class when expanded.

few	13	.	TRBJ2-2	TRBV29-1	CSVDADRTGELFF	TGCAGCGTTGACGCAGACCGGACCGGGGAGCTGTTTTTT
many	14	.	TRBJ2-1	TRBV6-5	CASSYSPSIYEQFF	TGTGCCAGCAGTTACTCGCCTAGCATCTATGAGCAGTTCTTC
many	12	.	TRBJ1-5	TRBV20-1	CSAQYSNQPQHF	TGCAGTGCACAATATAGCAATCAGCCCCAGCATTTT
many	15	.	TRBJ2-5	TRBV5-8	CASSLTVSPQETQYF	TGTGCCAGCAGCTTGACCGTTAGTCCTCAAGAGACCCAGTACTTC
many	13	.	TRBJ1-2	TRBV6-5	CASSYSDRPSYTF	TGTGCCAGCAGTTACTCAGACAGGCCCAGCTACACCTTC
many	13	.	TRBJ2-4	TRBV12-3/TRBV12-4	CASSQGFKNIQYF	TGTGCCAGCAGCCAGGGATTTAAAAACATTCAGTACTTC
many	15	.	TRBJ1-1	TRBV5-4	CASSLDGMGNTEAFF	TGTGCCAGCAGCTTGGATGGGATGGGAAACACTGAAGCTTTCTTT
many	13	.	TRBJ1-5	TRBV20-1	CSARETVNQPQHF	TGCAGTGCTAGGGAGACAGTTAATCAGCCCCAGCATTTT
few	15	TRBD1	TRBJ1-1	TRBV13	CASSFNRGVNTEAFF	TGTGCCAGCAGCTTCAACAGGGGGGTTAACACTGAAGCTTTCTTT
many	13	.	TRBJ1-1	TRBV6-2/TRBV6-3	CASSYGGKAEAFF	TGTGCCAGCAGTTACGGGGGGAAGGCTGAAGCTTTCTTT
few	13	TRBD2	TRBJ2-1	TRBV4-2	CASSPRTRNEQFF	TGTGCCAGCAGCCCCCGGACTAGAAATGAGCAGTTCTTC
.	16	TRBD2	TRBJ2-3	TRBV29-1	CSVDSLAGGPADTQYF	TGCAGCGTTGATTCTCTAGCGGGGGGGCCAGCGGATACGCAGTATTTT
.	21	TRBD2	TRBJ2-1	TRBV4-1	CASSHPGRWVQRGLSYNEQFF	TGCGCCAGCAGCCACCCCGGGCGGTGGGTCCAGCGGGGTCTCTCCTACAATGAGCAGTTCTTC
few	16	TRBD1	TRBJ2-4	TRBV18	CASSPPGQGSKNIQYF	TGTGCCAGCTCACCGCCGGGACAGGGGTCCAAAAACATTCAGTACTTC
many	15	.	TRBJ2-6	TRBV14	CASSLKTSGANVLTF	TGTGCCAGCAGTCTAAAGACATCTGGGGCCAACGTCCTGACTTTC
few	15	.	TRBJ1-1	TRBV20-1	CSAPSSGRTNTEAFF	TGCAGTGCCCCCTCGAGCGGGCGGACGAACACTGAAGCTTTCTTT
many	14	.	TRBJ2-3	TRBV28	CASSFGGEADTQYF	TGTGCCAGCAGTTTCGGCGGGGAGGCAGATACGCAGTATTTT
many	15	TRBD1	TRBJ2-1	TRBV28	CASSLRQGLYNEQFF	TGTGCCAGCAGTCTCAGACAGGGGCTCTACAATGAGCAGTTCTTC
few	17	.	TRBJ2-1	TRBV19	CASSIAQGRGSYNEQFF	TGTGCCAGTAGTATAGCCCAGGGAAGGGGCTCCTACAATGAGCAGTTCTTC
many	16	TRBD2	TRBJ2-7	TRBV6-5	CASSLTGRGGSYEQYF	TGTGCCAGCAGTTTAACGGGGAGGGGAGGCTCCTACGAGCAGTACTTC
many	11	.	TRBJ2-5	TRBV29-1	CSADTRATQYF	TGCAGCGCAGACACGAGGGCGACCCAGTACTTC
few	14	TRBD2	TRBJ2-5	TRBV20-1	CSASYSGGGETQYF	TGCAGTGCTAGCTATAGCGGGGGGGGGGAGACCCAGTACTTC
.	15	TRBD1	TRBJ1-2	TRBV29-1	CSVVTGAAFLYGYTF	TGCAGCGTTGTTACAGGGGCCGCCTTCTTATATGGCTACACCTTC
.	14	TRBD1	TRBJ1-4	TRBV14	CASSSRQGNEKLFF	TGTGCCAGCAGCTCCCGACAGGGTAATGAAAAACTGTTTTTT
many	14	TRBD1	TRBJ1-1	TRBV4-1	CASSPLRGGAEAFF	TGCGCCAGCAGCCCCCTAAGAGGGGGCGCTGAAGCTTTCTTT
many	16	TRBD1	TRBJ1-3	TRBV7-2	CASSLALADRGNTIYF	TGTGCCAGCAGCTTAGCGTTAGCGGACAGGGGAAACACCATATATTTT
many	15	TRBD1	TRBJ1-4	TRBV7-2	CASTLVGTGNEKLFF	TGTGCCAGCACTCTCGTCGGGACAGGGAATGAAAAACTGTTTTTT
many	13	.	TRBJ1-2	TRBV3-1	CASSQGSGYGYTF	TGTGCCAGCAGCCAAGGCAGCGGCTATGGCTACACCTTC
many	14	.	TRBJ2-7	TRBV6-2/TRBV6-3	CASSFSRGPYEQYF	TGTGCCAGCAGCTTCTCCCGAGGACCCTACGAGCAGTACTTC
many	15	TRBD1	TRBJ2-7	TRBV7-2	CASSLERGPTYEQYF	TGTGCCAGCAGCTTAGAAAGGGGGCCCACCTACGAGCAGTACTTC